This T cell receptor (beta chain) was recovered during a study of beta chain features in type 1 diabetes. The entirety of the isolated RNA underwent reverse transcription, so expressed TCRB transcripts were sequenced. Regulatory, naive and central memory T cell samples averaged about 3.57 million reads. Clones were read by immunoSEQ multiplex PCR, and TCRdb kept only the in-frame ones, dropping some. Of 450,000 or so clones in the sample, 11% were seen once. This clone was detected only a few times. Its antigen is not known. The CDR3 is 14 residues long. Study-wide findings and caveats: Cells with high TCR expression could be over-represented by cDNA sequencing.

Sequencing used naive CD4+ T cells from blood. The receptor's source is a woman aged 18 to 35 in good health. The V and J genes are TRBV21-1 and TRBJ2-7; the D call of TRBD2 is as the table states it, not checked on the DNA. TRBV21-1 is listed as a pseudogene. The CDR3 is CASNLVTHSYEQYV. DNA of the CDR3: TGTGCCAGCAACCTAGTAACCCACTCCTACGAGCAGTACGTC.